Presented here are 24 T cell receptor beta chains from one specimen sequenced in a study of CD8+ T cells in alopecia areata. In alopecia areata patients, both lesional scalp punch biopsies and peripheral blood were collected. Extraction of RNA preceded its reverse transcription into cDNA, which served as the sequencing template. TCRdb's copy holds only in-frame clones and misses some; the assay was immunoSEQ multiplex PCR. The sample consists of about 12,000 clones, around 62% of them appearing once. Sample: skin. The origin of the receptors is a human donor with alopecia areata.

The V call is TRBV7-2, the J call TRBJ2-7, with 13 bases fitting TRBD2. The ends lost 3 bases at V and 2 bases at J; junction bases unmatched: 1. This CDR3 spans 15 amino acids. CDR1 and CDR2 (germline): SGHTA, FQGNSA. CDR3 coding DNA: TGTGCCAGCAGCTTGGGACTAGCGGGGCCCTACGAGCAGTACTTC. As protein: CASSLGLAGPYEQYF. Complete variable domain (other parts from reference TRBV7-2 and TRBJ2-7): GAGVSQSPSNKVTEKGKDVELRCDPISGHTALYWYRQSLGQGLEFLIYFQGNSAPDKSGLPSDRFSAERTGGSVSTLTIQRTQQEDSAVYLCASSLGLAGPYEQYFGPGTRLTVT.

The chain carries TRBV4-2 and TRBJ2-7, with 12 nucleotides matching TRBD2. The CDR3 covers 17 residues. Germline-derived CDR1 and CDR2 are LGHNA and YNFKEQ. V gave up 0 bases and J gave up 6 bases; unmatched junction bases: 9. Here the CDR3 reads CASSQDGLAGGPGEQYF. The CDR3 DNA reads as TGTGCCAGCAGCCAAGACGGGCTAGCGGGGGGGCCGGGCGAGCAGTACTTC.

The genes are TRBV6-5 and TRBJ2-5, with 7 positions matching TRBD1. The CDR3 consists of 14 residues. Germline loops: CDR1 MNHEY, CDR2 SVGAGI. V was pared by 2 bases and J by 5 bases, with 5 bases of the junction left unmatched. CDR3 nucleotides: TGTGCCAGCAGTTACCTGGACAGGCCGGAGACCCAGTACTTC. Translated: CASSYLDRPETQYF.

V usage is TRBV7-9 and J usage is TRBJ2-5, with 7 positions matching TRBD1. V shed 5 bases and J 1 base; nucleotides not matched to a gene: 10. The CDR3 contains 16 residues. From germline, CDR1 is SEHNR and CDR2 FQNEAQ (reference sequence). CDR3 nucleotides: TGTGCCAGCAGCCAAAGAGGGTACAGGGGCCAAGAGACCCAGTACTTC. Protein: CASSQRGYRGQETQYF.

The chain combines TRBV11-2 with TRBJ1-5, with D unclear. The CDR3 totals 13 residues. The V and J ends lost 4 bases and 0 bases respectively, with 4 bases between them. Germline values: CDR1 SGHAT, CDR2 FQNNGV. CDR3 region: CASSSYSNQPQHF. CDR3 sequence (DNA): TGTGCCAGCAGCTCTTATAGCAATCAGCCCCAGCATTTT.

This rearrangement joins TRBV28 to TRBJ1-2; possibly TRBD1 for D (5 bases). CDR3 length equals 13 residues. Germline V gene sequence: CDR1 MDHEN, CDR2 SYDVKM. V was shortened by 6 bases and J by 7 bases, with 15 bases between the two germline ends. CDR3 sequence (DNA): TGTGCCAGCAGCAACCAAAGGGGTGGTGGCTACACCTTC. This encodes CASSNQRGGGYTF.

This clone is large within its sample. The chain joins TRBV5-4 to TRBJ2-1, with D perhaps matching TRBD1 (6 bases). V gave up 5 bases and J gave up 5 bases, with 14 bases separating them. There are 14 residues in the CDR3. The V gene's germline CDR1 is SGHNT and CDR2 YYREEE (reference sequence). For the CDR3, the DNA is TGTGCCAGCAGGAGGGGGTATAGGGACAATGAGCAGTTCTTC. This encodes CASRRGYRDNEQFF.

CDR3 sequence: CAISVTGGSNQPQHF. The DNA of the CDR3 is TGTGCCATCAGTGTTACAGGGGGTAGCAATCAGCCCCAGCATTTT. V and J are TRBV10-3 and TRBJ1-5; 8 nucleotides match TRBD1. J was trimmed by 0 bases and V by 4 bases; bases with no gene match: 2. The CDR3 loop spans 15 amino acids. The germline CDR1 and CDR2 sequences are ENHRY and SYGVKD.

This clone appeared a few times. CDR3 in amino acids: CASSVPLAGAYNEQFF. The CDR3, as DNA: TGTGCCAGCAGCGTGCCCTTGGCGGGAGCCTACAATGAGCAGTTCTTC. The J gene is TRBJ2-1, the V gene TRBV9; 7 nucleotides line up with TRBD2. Trimming took 2 bases from V and 2 from J; bases not matched to a gene: 7. The germline CDR1 and CDR2 sequences are SGDLS and YYNGEE. This CDR3 is built from 16 residues.

This chain uses TRBV5-5 with TRBJ1-1; TRBD1 might be the D (5 bases). The V and J ends lost 0 bases and 3 bases respectively, with 15 bases between them. Germline lookup yields CDR1 SGHKS and CDR2 YYEKEE (reference sequence). CDR3 length: 16 amino acids. In DNA, the CDR3 is TGTGCCAGCAGCTTGGTCGGGGGATTTAGGGACACTGAAGCTTTCTTT. It encodes CASSLVGGFRDTEAFF.

The chain uses TRBV5-1 and TRBJ2-4; possible D gene TRBD1, 5 bases. Germline lookup yields CDR1 SGHRS and CDR2 YFSETQ. The V and J ends lost 0 bases and 0 bases respectively, with 10 bases between them. The CDR3 has 16 residues. For the CDR3, the DNA is TGCGCCAGCAGCTTGGATCAGGGATCAGCCAAAAACATTCAGTACTTC. Its protein product is CASSLDQGSAKNIQYF.

Only a few counts were recorded for this clone. The chain links TRBV7-9 to TRBJ1-1; D is possibly TRBD1 (6 bases). The germline V gene encodes CDR1 SEHNR and CDR2 FQNEAQ (reference sequence). This CDR3 spans 14 amino acids. Trimming removed 2 bases from V and 2 bases from J, with 9 bases in between. The CDR3 DNA sequence: TGTGCCAGCAGCTTATTGGACAGTAACACTGAAGCTTTCTTT. Encoded protein: CASSLLDSNTEAFF. Full variable domain (missing parts from reference TRBV7-9 and TRBJ1-1): DTGVSQNPRHKITKRGQNVTFRCDPISEHNRLYWYRQTLGQGPEFLTYFQNEAQLEKSRLLSDRFSAERPKGSFSTLEIQRTEQGDSAMYLCASSLLDSNTEAFFGQGTRLTVV.

The rearrangement joins TRBV2 to TRBJ2-6; the D is unclear. The CDR3 runs 12 residues. V lost 8 bases and J lost 5, with 7 bases in between. Per germline, CDR1 SNHLY and CDR2 FYNNEI. The CDR3: CASLRRANVLTF. CDR3 nucleotides: TGTGCCAGCCTGCGGAGGGCCAACGTCCTGACTTTC. Drawing the rest from reference TRBV2 and TRBJ2-6, the complete variable domain is EPEVTQTPSHQVTQMGQEVILRCVPISNHLYFYWYRQILGQKVEFLVSFYNNEISEKSEIFDDQFSVERPDGSNFTLKIRSTKLEDSAMYFCASLRRANVLTFGAGSRLTVL.

The V gene is TRBV15, the J gene TRBJ2-2, with D tentatively TRBD2 (6 bases). Trimming stripped 0 bases from V and 6 bases from J, with 20 bases between. Germline loops: CDR1 LNHNV, CDR2 YYDKDF (reference sequence). The CDR3 is 18 amino acids. The CDR3 DNA reads TGTGCCACCAGCAGAGAAGCGGGCGTAGGGTCGCGCGCCGGGGAGCTGTTTTTT. Protein product: CATSREAGVGSRAGELFF.

The gene calls are TRBV4-3 and TRBJ2-1; 9 bases agree with TRBD2. V gave up 0 bases and J gave up 8 bases; unmatched junction bases: 8. Looked up from germline, CDR1 is LGHNA and CDR2 is YSLEER. The CDR3 totals 16 residues. CDR3: CASSQDMGTSYDEQFF. Written as DNA, the CDR3 is TGCGCCAGCAGCCAAGATATGGGGACTAGCTATGATGAGCAGTTCTTC.

The chain is built from TRBV4-2 and TRBJ2-7; 7 bases fit TRBD1. The CDR3 has 14 residues. Trimming cost V 4 bases and J 3 bases; bases outside gene matches: 6. Germline CDR1 LGHNA, CDR2 YNFKEQ. CDR3 coding DNA: TGTGCCAGCAGCCCCGGGACAGAAGTCTACGAGCAGTACTTC. It is translated as CASSPGTEVYEQYF.

This chain joins TRBV6-5 and TRBJ1-6; D uncertain. Germline V gene data show CDR1 as MNHEY and CDR2 as SVGAGI. Trimming pared 0 bases from V and 9 bases from J, leaving 15 bases between. This CDR3 region has 16 residues. CDR3 in amino acids: CASSYSAVEIGSPLHF. As DNA, the CDR3 is TGTGCCAGCAGTTACTCGGCAGTGGAGATAGGTTCACCCCTCCACTTT.

The chain carries TRBV6-4 and TRBJ2-3, with 10 bases lining up with TRBD2. The CDR3 runs to 14 residues. The junction had 1 base not matched to a gene; V was cut back by 3 bases and J by 4 bases. CDR1 is MRHNA, CDR2 SNTAGT, per germline. CDR3 loop: CASSESGGADTQYF. The CDR3 DNA sequence: TGTGCCAGCAGTGAAAGCGGGGGGGCAGATACGCAGTATTTT.

Note on this clone: An end of the junction does not agree with germline; a read error may underlie this. This rearrangement joins TRBV14 to TRBJ2-6, with TRBD1 as a possible D gene (5 bases). There are 18 residues in the CDR3. CDR1 SGHDN and CDR2 FVKESK come from the germline V gene. The CDR3 nucleotides read TGTGCCAGCAGCCCCACACTTTTAGGTCGTTCTGGGGCCAGCGTCCTGACTTTC. Translating it yields CASSPTLLGRSGASVLTF.

By share, this clone counts as medium-sized (0.01 to 0.1%). The chain links TRBV7-2 to TRBJ2-7; 7 bases line up with TRBD2. Unmatched junction bases numbered 4, after V lost 1 base and J lost 4 bases. Germline V gene data show CDR1 as SGHTA and CDR2 as FQGNSA. The CDR3 is 14 residues long. In DNA form, the CDR3 reads TGTGCCAGCAGCTTAGTTGCAGCGGGGTACGAGCAGTACTTC. This encodes CASSLVAAGYEQYF.

The V call is TRBV7-3, the J call TRBJ2-3; D gene ambiguous. The CDR3 is 13 residues long. Trimming took off 5 bases at V and 3 bases at J, with 9 bases between the two ends. The germline V gene encodes CDR1 SGHTA and CDR2 FQGTGA. The CDR3 nucleotides read TGTGCCAGCAGCCCATTTCGTACAGATACGCAGTATTTT. It yields the protein CASSPFRTDTQYF.

The chain has TRBV29-1 and TRBJ2-5; D might be TRBD1 or TRBD2, each matching 7 bases. V gave up 7 bases and J gave up 2 bases, with 14 bases separating them. The CDR3 sequence is 13 residues long. Germline V gene data show CDR1 as SQVTM and CDR2 as ANQGSEA. Here the CDR3 reads CSGQGGNQETQYF. CDR3 sequence (DNA): TGCAGCGGGCAGGGGGGGAATCAAGAGACCCAGTACTTC.

The gene calls are TRBV11-2 and TRBJ2-1, with TRBD1 matching 7 bases. CDR1 SGHAT and CDR2 FQNNGV come from the germline V gene. The V gene end was trimmed by 4 bases and the J gene end by 9 bases; junction bases not matched to a gene: 6. CDR3 length: 13 residues. CDR3: CASSSIYRGEQFF. The CDR3 DNA reads as TGTGCCAGCAGCTCAATTTACAGGGGTGAGCAGTTCTTC.

This chain uses TRBV28 with TRBJ2-3; 13 nucleotides align to TRBD2. Trimming removed 5 bases from V and 5 bases from J; junction bases left unmatched: 7. The CDR3 spans 16 residues. The germline V gene encodes CDR1 MDHEN and CDR2 SYDVKM. The CDR3 DNA follows: TGTGCCAGCAGTACCACGACTAGCGGGGGGAGAGATACGCAGTATTTT. Translating it yields CASSTTTSGGRDTQYF.